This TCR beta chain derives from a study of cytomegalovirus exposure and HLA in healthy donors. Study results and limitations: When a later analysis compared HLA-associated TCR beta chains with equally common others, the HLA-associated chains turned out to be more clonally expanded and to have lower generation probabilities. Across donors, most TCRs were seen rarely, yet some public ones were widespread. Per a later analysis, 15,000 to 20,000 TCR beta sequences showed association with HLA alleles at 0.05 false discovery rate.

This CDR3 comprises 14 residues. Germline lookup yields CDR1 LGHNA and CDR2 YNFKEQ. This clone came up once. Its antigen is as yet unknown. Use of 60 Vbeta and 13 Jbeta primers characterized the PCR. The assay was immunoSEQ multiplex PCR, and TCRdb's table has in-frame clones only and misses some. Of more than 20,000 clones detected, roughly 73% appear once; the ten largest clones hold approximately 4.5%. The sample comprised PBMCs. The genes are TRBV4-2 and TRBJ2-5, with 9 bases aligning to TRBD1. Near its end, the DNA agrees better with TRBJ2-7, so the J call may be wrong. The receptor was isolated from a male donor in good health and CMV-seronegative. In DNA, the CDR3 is TGTGCCAGCAGCCAAGGACAGGGGGATTACGAGCAGTACTTC. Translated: CASSQGQGDYEQYF.